These 19 T cell receptor beta chains came from one sample sequenced in a study of shared clonotypes between healthy human individuals. Produced via immunoSEQ multiplex PCR; TCRdb's table is partial and in-frame only. The repertoire holds about 600,000 clones, with just under 97% as singletons. Naive CD8 cells, CD45RO-negative and positively selected for CCR7, excluded terminally differentiated effector memory CD45RA+ cells. Sequencing was performed on naive CD8+ T cells sorted from blood. The source is a woman aged 25 to 39 in good health.

The chain joins TRBV28 to TRBJ1-5; D perhaps matches TRBD1 (5 bases). CDR3 length: 14 residues. The V end was cut by 6 bases, the J end by 0 bases, with 9 bases between. Germline values: CDR1 MDHEN, CDR2 SYDVKM. The DNA of the CDR3 is TGTGCCAGCAGGGACCAGGGTAGCAATCAGCCCCAGCATTTT. Translating gives CASRDQGSNQPQHF. Full variable domain (outside the CDR3, taken from reference TRBV28 and TRBJ1-5): DVKVTQSSRYLVKRTGEKVFLECVQDMDHENMFWYRQDPGLGLRLIYFSYDVKMKEKGDIPEGYSVSREKKERFSLILESASTNQTSMYLCASRDQGSNQPQHFGDGTRLSIL.

This clone was recorded only once. The chain uses TRBV18 and TRBJ2-1; 11 bases are shared with TRBD1. Losses at the gene ends were 0 bases for V and 8 bases for J; bases not matched to a gene: 6. The CDR3 is 16 residues long. Germline lookup yields CDR1 KGHSH and CDR2 LQKENI. CDR3 bases: TGTGCCAGCTCACCACCGGATGGACAGGGGGCTGATGAGCAGTTCTTC. Residues: CASSPPDGQGADEQFF.

The gene calls are TRBV10-1 and TRBJ2-3, with D unclear. CDR1 WNHNN and CDR2 SYGVQD come from the germline V gene (reference sequence). The CDR3 has 15 residues. The V gene lost 0 bases and the J gene lost 6 bases, with 13 bases spanning the gap. CDR3 sequence: CASSESPLTVDTQYF. Here the CDR3 DNA reads TGCGCCAGCAGTGAGTCACCTTTAACAGTCGATACGCAGTATTTT.

The V gene is TRBV30, the J gene TRBJ2-5, with 11 nucleotides matching TRBD2. The CDR3 extends over 14 amino acids. CDR1 and CDR2 from the germline V gene are GTSNPN and SVGIG (reference sequence). The junction had 7 bases not matched to a gene; V was cut back by 7 bases and J by 3 bases. CDR3 nucleotide sequence: TGTGCCTTCTGTTCGGGACTAGCGGAAGAGACCCAGTACTTC. This codes for CAFCSGLAEETQYF.

This chain uses TRBV7-9 with TRBJ2-3; TRBD2 aligns across 9 bases. This CDR3 comprises 15 residues. CDR1 is SEHNR and CDR2 is FQNEAQ in the germline V gene (reference sequence). The junction had 4 bases not matched to a gene; V was cut back by 5 bases and J by 1 base. The CDR3 is CASSPSGARTDTQYF. The CDR3 DNA sequence: TGTGCCAGCAGCCCTAGCGGGGCTCGCACAGATACGCAGTATTTT.

The chain recombines TRBV7-6 with TRBJ2-7; TRBD1 or TRBD2 may be the D gene (5 bases each). CDR1 and CDR2 (germline): SGHVS, FNYEAQ. V dropped 1 base and J dropped 3 bases, with 10 bases sitting between them. The CDR3 sequence is 14 residues long. In nucleotides, the CDR3 is TGTGCCAGCAGCTTAGGAGACAGCGGCTACGAGCAGTACTTC. Translating it yields CASSLGDSGYEQYF.

Concerning this clone itself: This CDR3 is also generated by other DNA sequences in the sample. The rearrangement joins TRBV6-5 to TRBJ2-7, with D possibly being TRBD1 or TRBD2 (5 bases each). Germline assignment: CDR1 MNHEY and CDR2 SVGAGI. The CDR3 extends over 13 amino acids. Trimming shortened V by 3 bases and J by 3 bases, and 9 bases separated the two germline ends. CDR3 sequence reads: CASSYGTNYEQYF. The DNA of the CDR3 is TGTGCCAGCAGTTATGGGACCAACTACGAGCAGTACTTC.

This clone appeared once. The genes are TRBV7-2 and TRBJ2-7, with no clear D. Trimming took 4 bases from V and 4 from J, leaving 17 bases between them. The CDR3 covers 15 residues. Germline V CDR1 and CDR2: SGHTA, FQGNSA. The CDR3 DNA reads TGTGCCAGCAGCTCCAGTTGGGAAAGCAGTTACGAGCAGTACTTC. Its translation: CASSSSWESSYEQYF.

The CDR3 DNA reads as TGTGCCAGCAGCTCTCAGACTAGCGGGAAAACCTACGAGCAGTACTTC. This translates into CASSSQTSGKTYEQYF. The genes are TRBV13 and TRBJ2-7; TRBD2 matches 11 bases. The J segment lost 2 bases and the V segment lost 4 bases, leaving 7 bases of the junction unmatched. The germline gives CDR1 PRHDT, CDR2 FYEKMQ (reference sequence). This CDR3 has 16 residues.

V and J are TRBV28 and TRBJ2-7; 7 bases fit TRBD2. This CDR3 has 18 residues. Germline V CDR1 and CDR2: MDHEN, SYDVKM. The ends lost 3 bases at V and 0 bases at J; junction bases unmatched: 14. The CDR3 loop reads CASSFDPSGALRSYEQYF. In DNA form, the CDR3 reads TGTGCCAGCAGTTTCGACCCTAGCGGAGCCCTTCGCTCCTACGAGCAGTACTTC.

V is TRBV2 and J is TRBJ2-7, with 7 bases identical to TRBD1. Germline V lookup: CDR1 SNHLY, CDR2 FYNNEI. There are 13 residues in the CDR3. Trimming removed 8 bases from V and 3 bases from J; junction bases left unmatched: 7. The CDR3 spells CASVGQTNYEQYF. The CDR3 nucleotides read TGTGCCAGCGTGGGACAGACAAACTACGAGCAGTACTTC.

The rearrangement links TRBV18 to TRBJ2-1; TRBD2 agrees at 10 bases. CDR1 and CDR2 (germline): KGHSH, LQKENI. The CDR3 extends over 16 amino acids. Trimming at V came to 2 bases and at J to 7 bases, leaving 8 bases not matched to a gene. The CDR3 loop reads CASSPEREGLYNEQFF. CDR3 coding DNA: TGTGCCAGCTCACCAGAGCGGGAGGGCCTGTATAATGAGCAGTTCTTC.

The chain has TRBV7-9 and TRBJ1-1; D unresolved. Germline V CDR1 and CDR2: SEHNR, FQNEAQ (reference sequence). The CDR3 loop spans 14 amino acids. V lost 4 bases and J lost 1, with 10 bases in between. The CDR3 coding sequence is TGTGCCAGCAGCTACGACGGGAGGAACACTGAAGCTTTCTTT. This translates into CASSYDGRNTEAFF.

The table lists this clone with a count of one. The chain carries TRBV7-2 and TRBJ1-4; D gene ambiguous. The CDR3 totals 14 residues. Deletions cut 5 bases from V and 8 bases from J, with 15 bases between. The germline CDR1 and CDR2 sequences are SGHTA and FQGNSA. Here the CDR3 DNA reads TGTGCCAGCAGCAGGCTGGTCCCGAGGGAAAAACTGTTTTTT. As protein: CASSRLVPREKLFF.

The chain uses TRBV27 and TRBJ1-5; D remains unclear. Trimming removed 7 bases from V and 2 bases from J, with 15 bases in between. This CDR3 is built from 15 residues. Germline CDR1 MNHEY, CDR2 SMNVEV (reference sequence). Here the CDR3 DNA reads TGTGCCAGCACGGCTATTTTTTTGGGCAATCAGCCCCAGCATTTT. Translating gives CASTAIFLGNQPQHF.

The chain carries TRBV4-1 and TRBJ2-7, with a possible D match to TRBD1 (6 bases). CDR1 is MGHRA, CDR2 YSYEKL, per germline. The CDR3 has 15 residues. Trimming stripped 8 bases from V and 2 bases from J, with 19 bases between. In DNA, the CDR3 is TGCGCCAGCGGATGGGGTGGACAGACCCCCTACGAGCAGTACTTC. Amino acid sequence: CASGWGGQTPYEQYF.

The CDR3 bases are TGTGCCAGCAGCTTTCCTAGCGGGAGCAATGAGCAGTTCTTC. Translated, it gives CASSFPSGSNEQFF. The chain is built from TRBV11-1 and TRBJ2-1; 10 nucleotides align to TRBD2. CDR3 length: 14 residues. From germline, CDR1 is SGHAT and CDR2 FQDESV (reference sequence). The J segment lost 6 bases and the V segment lost 3 bases, leaving 2 bases of the junction unmatched.

CDR3 in amino acids: CASSMIGAGGIRNEQFF. The CDR3 coding sequence is TGTGCCAGTAGTATGATCGGAGCGGGAGGGATCAGAAATGAGCAGTTCTTC. The chain is built from TRBV19 and TRBJ2-1, with TRBD2 identical over 10 bases. Germline CDR1 LNHDA, CDR2 SQIVND (reference sequence). V shed 3 bases, J shed 7 bases, and the junction held 12 bases outside the gene matches. The CDR3 covers 17 residues.

The rearrangement uses TRBV2 and TRBJ2-2, with D tentatively TRBD1 (6 bases). This CDR3 has 15 amino acids. CDR1 and CDR2 from the germline V gene are SNHLY and FYNNEI. V was clipped by 4 bases and J by 4 bases, with 13 bases between them. CDR3 region: CASSAATGVTGELFF. As DNA, the CDR3 is TGTGCCAGCAGTGCCGCGACAGGAGTCACCGGGGAGCTGTTTTTT.